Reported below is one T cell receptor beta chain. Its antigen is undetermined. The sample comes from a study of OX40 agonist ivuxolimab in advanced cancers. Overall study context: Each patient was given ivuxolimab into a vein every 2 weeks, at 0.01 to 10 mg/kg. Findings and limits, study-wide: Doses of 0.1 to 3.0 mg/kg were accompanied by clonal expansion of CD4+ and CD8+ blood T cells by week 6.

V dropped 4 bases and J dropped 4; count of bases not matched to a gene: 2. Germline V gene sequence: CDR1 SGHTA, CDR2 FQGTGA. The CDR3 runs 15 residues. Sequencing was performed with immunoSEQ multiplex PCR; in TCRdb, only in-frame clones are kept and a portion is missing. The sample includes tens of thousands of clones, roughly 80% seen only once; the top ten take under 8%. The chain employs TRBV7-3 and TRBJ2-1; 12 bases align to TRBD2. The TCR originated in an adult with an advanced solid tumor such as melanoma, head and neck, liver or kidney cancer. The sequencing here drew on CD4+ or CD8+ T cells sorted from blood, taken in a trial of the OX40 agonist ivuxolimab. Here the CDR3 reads CASSYTSGGYNEQFF. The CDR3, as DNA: TGTGCCAGCAGCTATACTAGCGGGGGGTACAATGAGCAGTTCTTC.